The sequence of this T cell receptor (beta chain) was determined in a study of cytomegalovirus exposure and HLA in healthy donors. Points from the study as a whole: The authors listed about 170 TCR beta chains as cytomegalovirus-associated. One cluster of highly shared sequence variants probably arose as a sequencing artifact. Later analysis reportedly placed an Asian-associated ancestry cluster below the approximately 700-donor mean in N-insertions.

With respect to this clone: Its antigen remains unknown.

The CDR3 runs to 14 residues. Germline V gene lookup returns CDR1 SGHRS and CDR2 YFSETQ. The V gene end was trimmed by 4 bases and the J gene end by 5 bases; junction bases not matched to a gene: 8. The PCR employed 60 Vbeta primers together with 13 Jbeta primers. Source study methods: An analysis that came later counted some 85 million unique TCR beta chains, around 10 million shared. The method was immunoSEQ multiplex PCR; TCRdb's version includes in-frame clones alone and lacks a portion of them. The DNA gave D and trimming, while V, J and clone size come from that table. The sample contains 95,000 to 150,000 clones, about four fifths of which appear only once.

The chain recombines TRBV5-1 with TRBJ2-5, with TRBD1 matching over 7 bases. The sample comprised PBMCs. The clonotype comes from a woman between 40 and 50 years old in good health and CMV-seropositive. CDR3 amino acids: CASSVQGLGETQYF. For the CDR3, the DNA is TGCGCCAGCAGCGTACAGGGGTTAGGGGAGACCCAGTACTTC. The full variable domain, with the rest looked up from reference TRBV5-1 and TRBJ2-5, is KAGVTQTPRYLIKTRGQQVTLSCSPISGHRSVSWYQQTPGQGLQFLFEYFSETQRNKGNFPGRFSGRQFSNSRSEMNVSTLELGDSALYLCASSVQGLGETQYFGPGTRLLVL.